This T cell receptor (beta chain) is drawn from a study of radiation and T cells in renal cell carcinoma. Time point specified: baseline pretreatment blood. As to treatment: 15 Gy SBRT to primary tumor, nephrectomy 4 weeks later. The patient's renal cell carcinoma had clear cell pathology. Comment on this clone: The antigen remains undetermined.

TCRdb keeps only in-frame clones here, not all; method: immunoSEQ multiplex PCR. This sample yields just over 95,000 clones, of which around 88% are seen a single time; approximately 7.9% belongs to the top ten. Study-wide points: Top tumor clonotypes rose in blood 2 weeks post-radiation, then contracted.

The CDR3 covers 18 residues. The sequences come from blood, collected from a patient whose treatment included radiotherapy and nephrectomy. The rearrangement uses TRBV12-2 and TRBJ1-2. TRBV12-2 is designated a pseudogene. This clonotype was sampled from a man over 45 with renal cell carcinoma. CDR3: CASRLRTNLGERLYGYTF. In DNA form, the CDR3 reads TGTGCAAGTCGCTTAAGGACCAACTTGGGTGAGAGACTCTATGGCTACACCTTC.